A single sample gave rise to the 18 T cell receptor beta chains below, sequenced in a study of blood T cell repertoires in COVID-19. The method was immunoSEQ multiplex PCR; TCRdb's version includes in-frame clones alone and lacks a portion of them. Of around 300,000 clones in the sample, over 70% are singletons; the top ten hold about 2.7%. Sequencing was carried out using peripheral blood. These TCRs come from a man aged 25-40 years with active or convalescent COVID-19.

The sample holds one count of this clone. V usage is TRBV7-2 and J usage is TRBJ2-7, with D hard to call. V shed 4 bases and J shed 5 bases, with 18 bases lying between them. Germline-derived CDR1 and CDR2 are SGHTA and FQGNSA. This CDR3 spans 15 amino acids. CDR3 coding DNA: TGTGCCAGCAGCTCCCTGGCAAGCGTGCATCACGAGCAGTACTTC. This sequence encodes CASSSLASVHHEQYF.

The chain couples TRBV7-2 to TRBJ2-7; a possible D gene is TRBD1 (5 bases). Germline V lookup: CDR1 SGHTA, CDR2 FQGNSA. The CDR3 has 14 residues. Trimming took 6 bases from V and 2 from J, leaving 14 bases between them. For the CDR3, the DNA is TGTGCCAGCAGTTCTGGGCAGGGTGCCTACGAGCAGTACTTC. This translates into CASSSGQGAYEQYF.

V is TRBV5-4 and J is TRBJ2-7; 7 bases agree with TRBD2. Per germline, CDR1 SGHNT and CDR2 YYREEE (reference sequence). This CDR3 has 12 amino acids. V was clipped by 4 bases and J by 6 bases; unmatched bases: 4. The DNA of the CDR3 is TGTGCCAGCAGCCTGGGGGGGGGCGAGCAGTACTTC. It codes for CASSLGGGEQYF.

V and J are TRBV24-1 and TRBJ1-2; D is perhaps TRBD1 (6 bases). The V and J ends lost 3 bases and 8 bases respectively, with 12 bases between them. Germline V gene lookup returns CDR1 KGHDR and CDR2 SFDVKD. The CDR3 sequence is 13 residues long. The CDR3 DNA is TGTGCCACCAGTGATAGGTCAGGGGAAGGCTACACCTTC. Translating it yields CATSDRSGEGYTF.

The CDR3 nucleotides read TGTGCCAGCAGCGCCCAGGGAGGGGCTCAAGAGACCCAGTACTTC. It translates to CASSAQGGAQETQYF. V usage is TRBV7-6 and J usage is TRBJ2-5; TRBD2 matches at 7 bases. CDR1 is SGHVS and CDR2 is FNYEAQ in the germline V gene. Trimming cost V 5 bases and J 2 bases; bases outside gene matches: 8. CDR3 size: 15 residues.

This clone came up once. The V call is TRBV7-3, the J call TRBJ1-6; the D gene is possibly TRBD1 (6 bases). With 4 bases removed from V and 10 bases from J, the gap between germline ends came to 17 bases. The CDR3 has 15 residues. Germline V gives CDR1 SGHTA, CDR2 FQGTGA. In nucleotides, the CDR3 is TGTGCCAGCAGCTCCCGGGGGAGGGGGGACTCACCCCTCCACTTT. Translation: CASSSRGRGDSPLHF. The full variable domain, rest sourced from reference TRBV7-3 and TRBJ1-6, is GAGVSQTPSNKVTEKGKYVELRCDPISGHTALYWYRQSLGQGPEFLIYFQGTGAADDSGLPNDRFFAVRPEGSVSTLKIQRTERGDSAVYLCASSSRGRGDSPLHFGNGTRLTVT.

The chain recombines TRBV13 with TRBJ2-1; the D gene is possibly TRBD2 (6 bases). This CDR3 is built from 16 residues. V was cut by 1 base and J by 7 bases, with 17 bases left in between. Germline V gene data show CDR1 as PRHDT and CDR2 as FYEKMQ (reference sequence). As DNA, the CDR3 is TGTGCCAGCAGCTTAGTCGGCTACCTACGGGGGAATGAGCAGTTCTTC. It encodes CASSLVGYLRGNEQFF.

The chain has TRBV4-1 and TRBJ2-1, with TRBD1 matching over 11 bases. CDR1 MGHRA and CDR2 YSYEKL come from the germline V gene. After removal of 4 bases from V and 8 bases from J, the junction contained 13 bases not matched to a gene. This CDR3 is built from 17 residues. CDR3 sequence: CASSLTIRTGGFDEQFF. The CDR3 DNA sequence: TGCGCCAGCAGCCTTACCATTCGGACAGGGGGCTTCGATGAGCAGTTCTTC.

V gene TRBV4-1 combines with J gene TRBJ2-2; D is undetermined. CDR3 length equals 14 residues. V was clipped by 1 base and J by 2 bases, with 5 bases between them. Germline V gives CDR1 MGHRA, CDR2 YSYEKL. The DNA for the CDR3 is TGCGCCAGCAGCCAAGTATTCAACACCGGGGAGCTGTTTTTT. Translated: CASSQVFNTGELFF.

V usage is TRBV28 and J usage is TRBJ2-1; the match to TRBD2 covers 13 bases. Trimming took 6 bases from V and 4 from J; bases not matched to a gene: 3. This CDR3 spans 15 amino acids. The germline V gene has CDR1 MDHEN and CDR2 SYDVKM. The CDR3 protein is CASRLAGGVYNEQFF. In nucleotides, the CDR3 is TGTGCCAGCAGACTAGCGGGGGGGGTATACAATGAGCAGTTCTTC.

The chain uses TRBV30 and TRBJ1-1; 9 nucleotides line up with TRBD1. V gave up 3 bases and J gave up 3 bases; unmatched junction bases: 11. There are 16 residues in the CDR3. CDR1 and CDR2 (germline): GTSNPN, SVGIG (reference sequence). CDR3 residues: CAWSAGQGRGYTEAFF. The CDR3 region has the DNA TGTGCCTGGAGCGCTGGACAGGGGCGGGGGTACACTGAAGCTTTCTTT.

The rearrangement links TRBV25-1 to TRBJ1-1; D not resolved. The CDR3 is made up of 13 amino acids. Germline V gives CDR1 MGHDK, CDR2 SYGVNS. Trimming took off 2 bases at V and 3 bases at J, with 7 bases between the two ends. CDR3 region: CASSELPDTEAFF. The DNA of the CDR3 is TGTGCCAGCAGTGAACTCCCGGACACTGAAGCTTTCTTT.

The CDR3 protein is CASSSRGAQDTQYF. CDR3 nucleotide sequence: TGTGCCAGCAGCTCCCGGGGAGCGCAAGATACGCAGTATTTT. The rearrangement joins TRBV7-3 to TRBJ2-3; TRBD2 might be the D (5 bases). Trimming removed 4 bases from V and 5 bases from J, with 13 bases in between. The CDR3 spans 14 residues. Germline V gene lookup returns CDR1 SGHTA and CDR2 FQGTGA.

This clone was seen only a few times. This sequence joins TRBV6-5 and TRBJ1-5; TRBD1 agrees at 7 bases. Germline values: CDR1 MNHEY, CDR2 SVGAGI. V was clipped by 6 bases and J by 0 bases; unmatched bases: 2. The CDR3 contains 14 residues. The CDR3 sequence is CASRTGPSNQPQHF. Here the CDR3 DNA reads TGTGCCAGCAGGACAGGGCCTAGCAATCAGCCCCAGCATTTT.

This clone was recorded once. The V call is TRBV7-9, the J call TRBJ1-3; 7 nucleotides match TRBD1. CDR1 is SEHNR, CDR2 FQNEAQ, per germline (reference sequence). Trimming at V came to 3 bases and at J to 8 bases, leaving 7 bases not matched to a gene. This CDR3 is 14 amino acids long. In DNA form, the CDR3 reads TGTGCCAGCAGCTTTAACAGGGGTAGAGACACCATATATTTT. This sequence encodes CASSFNRGRDTIYF.

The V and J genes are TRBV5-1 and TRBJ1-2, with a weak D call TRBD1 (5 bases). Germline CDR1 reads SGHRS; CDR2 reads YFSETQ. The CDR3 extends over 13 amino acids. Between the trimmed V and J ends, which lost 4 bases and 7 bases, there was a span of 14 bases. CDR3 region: CASSITGPGGYTF. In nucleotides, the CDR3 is TGCGCCAGCAGCATCACAGGTCCTGGTGGCTACACCTTC.

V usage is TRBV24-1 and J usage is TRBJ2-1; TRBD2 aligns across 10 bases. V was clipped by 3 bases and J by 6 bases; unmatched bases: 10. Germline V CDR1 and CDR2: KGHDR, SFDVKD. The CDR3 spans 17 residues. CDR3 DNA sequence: TGTGCCACCAGTGATGGGCATTCTAGCGGGGGAGGCAATGAGCAGTTCTTC. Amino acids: CATSDGHSSGGGNEQFF.

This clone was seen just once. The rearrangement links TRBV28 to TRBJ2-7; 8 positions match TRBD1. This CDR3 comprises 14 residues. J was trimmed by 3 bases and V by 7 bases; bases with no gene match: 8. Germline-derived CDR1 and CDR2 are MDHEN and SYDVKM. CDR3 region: CASIQRTGRYEQYF. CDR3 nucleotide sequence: TGTGCCAGCATCCAGCGGACAGGGCGCTACGAGCAGTACTTC.